This paragraph reports one T cell receptor (beta chain). At least ten counts were recorded for this clonotype. It lacks a known antigen. No base-level quality is on record; no much larger clone is a single base apart. Per the publication, the time point label means: persistent/refractory GD, antithyroid drugs over 5 years with positive TRAb. For both TCR sequencing and RNA sequencing, RNA was extracted from PBMCs using TRIzol. The diagnosis of Graves' disease was made according to American Thyroid Association guidelines. Patients were recruited from an endocrinology department in Xi'an, China. Each patient gave about 10 milliliters of peripheral blood, collected in an EDTA anticoagulant tube. PBMCs were isolated by Ficoll Paque Plus density gradient separation without further T cell sorting. RNA quality was checked with an Agilent 2100 Bioanalyzer and agarose gel, and concentration with a NanoDrop 2000.

The method was multiplex PCR. Sequencing instrument: Illumina HiSeq 4000. To build TCR beta libraries, CDR3 regions were amplified by Arm-PCR using iRepertoire HTBI primers. Before sequencing, the PCR products went through gel purification. In the original analysis: Gene usage analysis of CDR3 amino acid clonotypes used the approximately 56 TRBV and some 13 TRBJ segments found across samples. COPE and FqMerger were used to merge filtered high-quality paired reads into contigs. BLAST was used to align contigs to IMGT TRBV, TRBD and TRBJ reference genes, with CDR3 defined following IMGT. Clonotypes above 0.1% frequency were classified as highly expanded clones. Shannon entropy served as the measure of repertoire diversity, while the Gini coefficient captured V-J evenness. Clonotypes shared by more than one individual were considered public. TCRdb redid the processing of the public reads, applying fastp at Q25 and MiXCR, and retained in-frame beta chains. Entries are consolidated by CDR3 protein sequence, retaining the most common genes and DNA. The V and J calls were not made by the authors but by TCRdb's processing. Recorded for this sample are 650,000 to 700,000 distinct CDR3 sequences; around 32% of them occurred a single time. About two fifths of the sample goes to the ten largest clones.

The germline V gene sets CDR1 to MNHNS and CDR2 to SASEGT. From cysteine to phenylalanine, the CDR3 is 13 amino acids long. The entry retains the CDR3 DNA only, 39 bases that are in frame from base 1. V has 6 bases trimmed and J has 5 bases trimmed; junction bases matching no gene number 7. The sample is drawn from a study of regulatory T cells in long-lasting Graves disease (dated by TCRdb to the early 2020s). About the study as a whole: Persistent Graves' disease was defined as antithyroid drug treatment for over 5 years with persistently positive TSH receptor autoantibodies. Persistent Graves' disease patients in the clinical cohort had taken antithyroid drugs for approximately ten years on average. The study was conducted in China and was registered as a clinical trial. A total of 33 samples were covered by TCR sequencing, comprising 13 persistent and around 20 newly diagnosed Graves' disease patients. Persistent Graves' disease patients were compared with newly diagnosed Graves' disease patients by peripheral blood TCR sequencing and RNA sequencing. Results the study describes overall, beyond this receptor: Compared with newly diagnosed patients, patients with persistent Graves' disease had lower TCR Shannon entropy and fewer highly expanded clones, which suggests clonal expansion. Persistent patients shared more public clonotypes among themselves (around 2,800) than newly diagnosed patients did (over 950). As a limitation, the authors acknowledged that the small sample size may reduce accuracy. Preferential use of TRBV28, TRBJ1-2 and TRBJ2-5 was observed in persistent disease, whereas TRBV20-1 and TRBJ2-1 were favored in newly diagnosed disease. Sequencing and analysis were restricted to the TCR beta chain. Peripheral blood alone was examined, since thyroid tissue, which constituted the primary lesion, could not be accessed.

The chain links TRBV6-1 with TRBJ2-7; 7 central bases correspond to TRBD1. This sequence originates from a female donor with Graves disease. The sequenced sample was peripheral blood mononuclear cells (PBMCs), obtained when the disease was refractory, from a patient treated with antithyroid drugs. The CDR3 reads CASRATGLNEQYF. In nucleotide form, the sequence is TGTGCCAGCAGGGCGACAGGGCTCAACGAGCAGTACTTC.